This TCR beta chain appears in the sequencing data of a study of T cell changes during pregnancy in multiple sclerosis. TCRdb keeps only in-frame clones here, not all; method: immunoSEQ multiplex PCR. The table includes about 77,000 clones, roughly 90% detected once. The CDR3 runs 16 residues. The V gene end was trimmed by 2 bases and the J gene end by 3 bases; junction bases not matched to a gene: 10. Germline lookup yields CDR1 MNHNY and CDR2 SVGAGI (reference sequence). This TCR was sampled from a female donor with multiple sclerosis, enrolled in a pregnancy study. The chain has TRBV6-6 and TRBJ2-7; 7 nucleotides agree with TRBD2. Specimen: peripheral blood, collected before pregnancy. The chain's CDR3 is CASSYGVRERDYEQYF. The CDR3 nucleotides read TGTGCCAGCAGTTACGGGGTTCGGGAGCGGGACTACGAGCAGTACTTC.